Following are 5 T cell receptor beta chains from one sample sequenced in a study of Tregs in tolerant kidney transplant recipients. The nonmyeloablative bone marrow transplants came from related graft donors, with transient mixed chimerism. Here immunoSEQ multiplex PCR was the method, and the copy in TCRdb shows in-frame clones only, minus some. This sample carries 80,000 or so clones, around 90% of them seen once, and the ten largest clones take around 1.6%. The material sequenced was CD4+ T cells from blood (PBMCs), taken 24 months after the transplant. The origin of the receptors is a human patient who received a combined kidney and bone marrow transplant. Certain T cells may be donor cells from the graft.

J is TRBJ2-4 and V is TRBV30; D is undetermined. V was clipped by 7 bases and J by 0 bases, with 7 bases between them. The CDR3 is made up of 12 amino acids. Germline assignment: CDR1 GTSNPN and CDR2 SVGIG (reference sequence). This chain's CDR3 is CAYHRAKNIQYF. CDR3 sequence (DNA): TGTGCCTATCACAGAGCCAAAAACATTCAGTACTTC.

V usage is TRBV5-1 and J usage is TRBJ1-2, with D tentatively TRBD1 (6 bases). The CDR3 runs to 14 residues. The germline V gene has CDR1 SGHRS and CDR2 YFSETQ. Trimming removed 4 bases at V and 3 bases at J, with 13 bases between. CDR3 loop: CASSPGGADYGYTF. In DNA form, the CDR3 reads TGCGCCAGCAGCCCGGGGGGCGCTGACTATGGCTACACCTTC. Filled out from reference TRBV5-1 and TRBJ1-2, the complete variable domain reads KAGVTQTPRYLIKTRGQQVTLSCSPISGHRSVSWYQQTPGQGLQFLFEYFSETQRNKGNFPGRFSGRQFSNSRSEMNVSTLELGDSALYLCASSPGGADYGYTFGSGTRLTVV.

The chain links TRBV4-2 to TRBJ2-2; D might be TRBD2 (5 bases). Looked up from germline, CDR1 is LGHNA and CDR2 is YNFKEQ. Trimming removed 1 base at V and 7 bases at J, with 16 bases between. The CDR3 extends over 16 amino acids. The CDR3 DNA reads as TGTGCCAGCAGCCAAGCCCCCGAGCAGGCGGGCGGGGAGCTGTTTTTT. Protein product: CASSQAPEQAGGELFF.

This rearrangement joins TRBV10-3 to TRBJ2-5, with 12 nucleotides matching TRBD2. This CDR3 region has 16 residues. Germline V gives CDR1 ENHRY, CDR2 SYGVKD. J was trimmed by 1 base and V by 5 bases; bases with no gene match: 5. CDR3 in amino acids: CAISPTSGGIQETQYF. For the CDR3, the DNA is TGTGCCATCAGTCCGACTAGCGGGGGTATCCAAGAGACCCAGTACTTC.

The rearrangement uses TRBV29-1 and TRBJ2-5; D is ambiguous. There are 11 residues in the CDR3. CDR1 SQVTM and CDR2 ANQGSEA come from the germline V gene. The V gene lost 0 bases and the J gene lost 6 bases, with 5 bases spanning the gap. DNA of the CDR3: TGCAGCGTTGAAGACGCGCAGACCCAGTACTTC. Its translation is CSVEDAQTQYF.